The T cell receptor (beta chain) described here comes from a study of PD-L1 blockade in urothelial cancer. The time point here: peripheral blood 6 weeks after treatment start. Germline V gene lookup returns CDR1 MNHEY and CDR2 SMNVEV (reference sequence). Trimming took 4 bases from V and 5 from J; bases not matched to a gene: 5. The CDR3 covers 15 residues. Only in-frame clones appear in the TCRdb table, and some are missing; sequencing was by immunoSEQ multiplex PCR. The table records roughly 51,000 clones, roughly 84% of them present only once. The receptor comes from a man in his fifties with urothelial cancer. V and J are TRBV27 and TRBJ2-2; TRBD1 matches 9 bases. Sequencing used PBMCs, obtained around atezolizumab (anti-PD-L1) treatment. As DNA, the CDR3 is TGTGCCAGCAGTTCACAGGGGGCAGGTACCGGGGAGCTGTTTTTT. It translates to CASSSQGAGTGELFF.